Shown below are 26 T cell receptor beta chains from a single sample sequenced in a study of blood T cells in healthy people across ages. Together with a sample-barcoded 5' primer, a J-beta primer mix was included in a second PCR lasting about 6 to 11 cycles. TCRdb redid the calling of the 5' RACE reads with MiXCR, one entry per CDR3 protein. The profile covers over 1,500,000 distinct CDR3 sequences, with about two fifths appearing a single time and 20% to 25% taken by the ten largest. Input material: blood. These receptors originate from a human donor in good health.

The J gene is TRBJ1-2, the V gene TRBV12-3 or TRBV12-4; 8 bases line up with TRBD1. The CDR3 consists of 13 residues. Trimming at V came to 4 bases and at J to 7 bases, leaving 5 bases not matched to a gene. CDR3 sequence: CASSSGGEVGYTF. CDR3 bases: TGTGCCAGCAGTTCAGGGGGCGAGGTTGGCTACACCTTC.

The chain links TRBV5-6 to TRBJ2-3, with unresolved D. Germline-derived CDR1 and CDR2 are SGHDT and YYEEEE. V was cut by 3 bases and J by 0 bases, with 11 bases left in between. The CDR3 totals 15 residues. The CDR3, as DNA: TGTGCCAGCAGCTACGGGCTCATAAGCACAGATACGCAGTATTTT. Its protein is CASSYGLISTDTQYF.

The chain is built from TRBV11-2 and TRBJ2-6; no clear D. Germline CDR1 and CDR2: SGHAT and FQNNGV. Trimming pared 5 bases from V and 0 bases from J, leaving 8 bases between. There are 15 residues in the CDR3. CDR3 protein: CASSTTISGANVLTF. CDR3 in DNA: TGTGCCAGCAGCACTACAATCTCTGGGGCCAACGTCCTGACTTTC.

This clonotype has only a few counts. The rearrangement links TRBV4-3 to TRBJ2-7; D is uncertain. The V and J ends lost 4 bases and 3 bases respectively, with 10 bases between them. Germline assignment: CDR1 LGHNA and CDR2 YSLEER. The CDR3 consists of 13 residues. Written as DNA, the CDR3 is TGCGCCAGCAGCCCCATTGTCGGCTACGAGCAGTACTTC. Its translation is CASSPIVGYEQYF.

There are many counts of this clonotype. The rearrangement joins TRBV4-3 to TRBJ1-2; D gene uncertain. V was cut by 1 base and J by 4 bases, with 4 bases left in between. This CDR3 is 12 amino acids long. CDR1 and CDR2 from the germline V gene are LGHNA and YSLEER. The CDR3 protein is CASSQAGYGYTF. The CDR3 DNA reads TGCGCCAGCAGCCAAGCTGGCTATGGCTACACCTTC.

The chain combines TRBV9 with TRBJ2-3; D call uncertain. Germline loops: CDR1 SGDLS, CDR2 YYNGEE. V was pared by 0 bases and J by 5 bases, with 13 bases between. The CDR3 totals 15 residues. CDR3 residues: CASSVGEAPIDTQYF. CDR3 DNA: TGTGCCAGCAGCGTAGGAGAAGCCCCTATAGATACGCAGTATTTT.

The CDR3 DNA reads TGCAGCGTTGAAGATGAGGGGGGGAAATACGAGCAGTACTTC. It is translated as CSVEDEGGKYEQYF. The chain uses TRBV29-1 and TRBJ2-7; D may be TRBD2 (7 bases). The germline V and J ends were trimmed by 0 bases and 4 bases, with 13 bases remaining between them. Per the germline V gene, CDR1 is SQVTM and CDR2 is ANQGSEA. The CDR3 covers 14 residues.

The chain carries TRBV7-9 and TRBJ2-5; 10 bases line up with TRBD1. CDR1 and CDR2 from the germline V gene are SEHNR and FQNEAQ (reference sequence). With 7 bases clipped from V and 5 bases from J, the junction kept 10 bases outside the gene matches. The CDR3 length is 15 residues. As DNA, the CDR3 is TGTGCCAGCACCCGGGGGACAGGGGTAATGGAGACCCAGTACTTC. It yields the protein CASTRGTGVMETQYF.

This clonotype was observed a few times. The V gene is TRBV6-6, the J gene TRBJ2-7, with 9 bases that match TRBD2. This CDR3 has 17 amino acids. The V gene end was trimmed by 2 bases and the J gene end by 3 bases; junction bases not matched to a gene: 11. Per the germline V gene, CDR1 is MNHNY and CDR2 is SVGAGI (reference sequence). The CDR3 loop reads CASSYGFQFSGGYEQYF. As DNA, the CDR3 is TGTGCCAGCAGTTACGGGTTTCAATTTAGCGGGGGCTACGAGCAGTACTTC.

This clonotype has only a few counts. The chain is built from TRBV20-1 and TRBJ1-5; 7 bases line up with TRBD1. This CDR3 has 17 amino acids. The ends lost 6 bases at V and 0 bases at J; junction bases unmatched: 14. Germline V gene lookup returns CDR1 DFQATT and CDR2 SNEGSKA (reference sequence). CDR3 DNA: TGCAGTGCGCAGAATCGACAGGGAGTCTATAGCAATCAGCCCCAGCATTTT. Protein sequence: CSAQNRQGVYSNQPQHF.

The gene calls are TRBV30 and TRBJ2-7, with D perhaps matching TRBD1 (6 bases). Germline V gives CDR1 GTSNPN, CDR2 SVGIG (reference sequence). Trimming stripped 3 bases from V and 5 bases from J, with 17 bases between. The CDR3 extends over 14 amino acids. The CDR3 reads CAWSLDRSQDEQYF. In nucleotides, the CDR3 is TGTGCCTGGAGCCTTGACAGGTCTCAGGACGAGCAGTACTTC. The variable domain in full, completed from reference TRBV30 and TRBJ2-7, reads SQTIHQWPATLVQPVGSPLSLECTVEGTSNPNLYWYRQAAGRGLQLLFYSVGIGQISSEVPQNLSASRPQDRQFILSSKKLLLSDSGFYLCAWSLDRSQDEQYFGPGTRLTVT.

Many counts were recorded for this clonotype. CDR3 loop: CASSEGGPTGELFF. CDR3 DNA sequence: TGTGCCAGCAGCGAGGGGGGGCCCACCGGGGAGCTGTTTTTT. The chain combines TRBV6-1 with TRBJ2-2; D may be TRBD2 (7 bases). CDR1 and CDR2 (germline): MNHNS, SASEGT. Trimming stripped 6 bases from V and 4 bases from J, with 12 bases between. The length of the CDR3 is 14 residues.

CDR3 nucleotides: TGCAGTGCTCATGGGGGGGGTTACAATGAGCAGTTCTTC. Protein: CSAHGGGYNEQFF. This chain links TRBV20-1 with TRBJ2-1; 7 bases line up with TRBD2. With 5 bases clipped from V and 4 bases from J, the junction kept 5 bases outside the gene matches. The CDR3 sequence is 13 residues long. Per the germline V gene, CDR1 is DFQATT and CDR2 is SNEGSKA (reference sequence).

This clonotype was seen a handful of times. The chain employs TRBV6-6 and TRBJ1-2, with D unclear. The V gene lost 8 bases and the J gene lost 0 bases, with 13 bases spanning the gap. This CDR3 has 14 residues. Per the germline V gene, CDR1 is MNHNY and CDR2 is SVGAGI (reference sequence). The CDR3 DNA sequence: TGTGCCAGCGCTACCTGGGCAGCTAACTATGGCTACACCTTC. Amino acid sequence: CASATWAANYGYTF.

This clonotype was counted between two and nine times. V and J are TRBV2 and TRBJ2-7, with D tentatively TRBD1 (5 bases). V was shortened by 6 bases and J by 3 bases, with 12 bases between the two germline ends. This CDR3 is built from 13 residues. Germline CDR1 and CDR2: SNHLY and FYNNEI. The CDR3 DNA follows: TGTGCCAGCAGACCCGACAGCAACTACGAGCAGTACTTC. It encodes CASRPDSNYEQYF. Looking up the rest from reference TRBV2 and TRBJ2-7 gives the full variable domain: EPEVTQTPSHQVTQMGQEVILRCVPISNHLYFYWYRQILGQKVEFLVSFYNNEISEKSEIFDDQFSVERPDGSNFTLKIRSTKLEDSAMYFCASRPDSNYEQYFGPGTRLTVT.

The rearrangement links TRBV7-9 to TRBJ1-1; no reliable D call. V was shortened by 1 base and J by 7 bases, with 13 bases between the two germline ends. Germline V lookup: CDR1 SEHNR, CDR2 FQNEAQ (reference sequence). The CDR3 covers 14 residues. For the CDR3, the DNA is TGTGCCAGCAGCTTAGGGACGTTGACTAATGAAGCTTTCTTT. Protein product: CASSLGTLTNEAFF.

The CDR3 coding sequence is TGTGCCAGCAGCTCTCCCGGGACACCGTACTACGAGCAGTACTTC. As protein: CASSSPGTPYYEQYF. This chain links TRBV5-4 with TRBJ2-5, with D perhaps TRBD1 (6 bases). The DNA end is a closer match to TRBJ2-7, so the J assignment may be wrong. Germline V gene data show CDR1 as SGHNT and CDR2 as YYREEE (reference sequence). The CDR3 consists of 15 residues.

The gene calls are TRBV6-2 or TRBV6-3 and TRBJ2-1; a weak D match, TRBD2 (5 bases). Germline CDR1 is MNHEY and CDR2 is SVGEGT. The CDR3 totals 13 residues. Trimming took 6 bases from V and 9 from J, leaving 15 bases between them. CDR3 sequence (DNA): TGTGCCAGCAGACCTGACTTTGAGGGTGAGCAGTTCTTC. This codes for CASRPDFEGEQFF.

The rearrangement links TRBV4-1 to TRBJ2-3; TRBD2 matches at 8 bases. The CDR3 consists of 17 residues. The germline gives CDR1 MGHRA, CDR2 YSYEKL. V gave up 5 bases and J gave up 5 bases; unmatched junction bases: 15. CDR3 in DNA: TGCGCCAGCAGCTGGATCTGGGGAGCGGGGGTGGAAGATACGCAGTATTTT. It translates to CASSWIWGAGVEDTQYF.

This clonotype has ten or more counts. The rearrangement uses TRBV4-2 and TRBJ1-2; no definite D call. The CDR3 is 14 amino acids. V lost 0 bases and J lost 4, with 9 bases in between. The germline V gene has CDR1 LGHNA and CDR2 YNFKEQ. Here the CDR3 reads CASSQDGSTYGYTF. For the CDR3, the DNA is TGTGCCAGCAGCCAAGATGGGAGCACCTATGGCTACACCTTC.

The V call is TRBV18, the J call TRBJ2-5; the D call may be TRBD1 or TRBD2 (5 bases each). The CDR3 is 14 amino acids. V was trimmed by 4 bases and J by 4 bases, leaving 13 bases between them. Looked up from germline, CDR1 is KGHSH and CDR2 is LQKENI. CDR3 region: CASSLWDGGETQYF. The CDR3 DNA reads TGTGCCAGCTCACTCTGGGACGGTGGAGAGACCCAGTACTTC.

The chain combines TRBV12-3 or TRBV12-4 with TRBJ1-3, with D maybe TRBD1 (6 bases). CDR3 size: 15 residues. The ends were cut back, 8 bases at V and 0 bases at J, with 14 bases in the middle. CDR3 protein: CASGDIFISGNTIYF. The CDR3 bases are TGTGCCAGCGGGGACATCTTCATCTCTGGAAACACCATATATTTT.

J is TRBJ2-1 and V is TRBV12-3 or TRBV12-4, with 12 bases fitting TRBD2. CDR3 size: 17 residues. V dropped 8 bases and J dropped 0; count of bases not matched to a gene: 8. The chain's CDR3 is CASWTSGARLSYNEQFF. CDR3 nucleotide sequence: TGTGCCAGCTGGACTAGCGGGGCACGCCTCTCCTACAATGAGCAGTTCTTC.

This clonotype was seen a handful of times. A junction end diverges from the germline sequence, so it may reflect a read error. V gene TRBV5-4 combines with J gene TRBJ2-1; TRBD2 is a possible D gene (5 bases). CDR1 and CDR2 from the germline V gene are SGHNT and YYREEE (reference sequence). CDR3 size: 11 residues. CDR3 region: CVSTRETEQFF. The CDR3 nucleotides are TGTGTCAGCACTCGGGAAACTGAGCAGTTCTTC. Combining the CDR3 with reference TRBV5-4 and TRBJ2-1 gives the whole variable domain ETGVTQSPTHLIKTRGQQVTLRCSSQSGHNTVSWYQQALGQGPQFIFQYYREEENGRGNFPPRFSGLQFPNYSSELNVNALELDDSALYLCVSTRETEQFFGPGTRLTVL.

This sequence joins TRBV2 and TRBJ2-5; TRBD1 might be the D (6 bases). The CDR3 has 15 amino acids. The ends were cut back, 8 bases at V and 4 bases at J, with 20 bases in the middle. Germline CDR1 reads SNHLY; CDR2 reads FYNNEI. CDR3 in amino acids: CASFGRKQGRETQYF. CDR3 sequence (DNA): TGTGCCAGCTTTGGGCGGAAACAGGGACGAGAGACCCAGTACTTC. The full variable domain, in which reference TRBV2 and TRBJ2-5 provide the parts outside the CDR3, is EPEVTQTPSHQVTQMGQEVILRCVPISNHLYFYWYRQILGQKVEFLVSFYNNEISEKSEIFDDQFSVERPDGSNFTLKIRSTKLEDSAMYFCASFGRKQGRETQYFGPGTRLLVL.

This clonotype was detected a few times. This chain joins TRBV6-5 and TRBJ1-2, with a tentative D call TRBD1 (5 bases). CDR3 length equals 13 residues. The V gene lost 2 bases and the J gene lost 4 bases, with 8 bases spanning the gap. The germline V gene has CDR1 MNHEY and CDR2 SVGAGI. For the CDR3, the DNA is TGTGCCAGCAGTTACACTAGGGGCTATGGCTACACCTTC. Encoded protein: CASSYTRGYGYTF.